This T cell receptor (beta chain) was documented in a study of graft-versus-host responses after intestinal transplantation (dated by TCRdb to about 2021). Some background on the complete study: The transplants that recipients got were multivisceral, liver-intestinal, or isolated intestinal. Alloreactive clones were identified by sequencing pre-transplant mixed lymphocyte reaction products and comparing these products with unstimulated pre-transplant donor and recipient T cells. The cohort enrolled 24 intestinal transplant recipients, one of whom was a retransplant, and a few patients without pretransplant specimens were excluded. After intestinal transplantation, graft-versus-host and host-versus-graft alloreactive T cell clones were followed in the graft, circulation and bone marrow using bulk TCR-beta CDR3 sequencing. Rather than going through the commercial service, samples from three later patients were sequenced in-house on an Illumina MiSeq and processed with MiXCR. Anti-thymocyte globulin induction was given to all recipients, followed by maintenance tacrolimus and steroids for two to three years. Donor T cell macrochimerism was defined as a peak of at least 4% donor T cells among recipient peripheral blood mononuclear cells. Here is what the overall study found, with its caveats: In the allografts of patients with donor T cell macrochimerism, GvH to HvG T cell clonal ratios were high. The relatively low number and heterogeneity of intestinal transplant patients limited the conclusions. GvH clones were detected in recipient bone marrow, and some of these GvH clones were observed earlier in ileal mucosa or blood, consistent with an intestinal mucosal origin. Early after transplant, declines in HvG clones were associated with peak levels of circulating GvH clones.

Comments on this clone: The clone's antigen remains unknown. No much larger clone is present one base from it, and per-base qualities are unavailable.

Reading the label with the study, this specimen's time point is: cells obtained before transplantation from donor or recipient. CD3+CD4+ and CD3+CD8+ populations were FACS-sorted from unstimulated pre-transplant donor and recipient cells taken from spleen or lymph nodes. The receptor library was made with the immunoSEQ multiplex PCR assay. For most patients, genomic DNA was isolated with the Qiagen DNeasy Blood and Tissue Kit and shipped frozen to Adaptive Biotechnologies for TCR sequencing. For most patients, genomic DNA was subjected to high-throughput TCR-beta CDR3 sequencing by Adaptive Biotechnologies. As for the original processing: TCR sequencing data for approximately 19 patients were retrieved from Adaptive's ImmunoSEQ software; three other patients were processed with MiXCR and VDJtools. To correct CD4 versus CD8 sorting errors, sequences present in both subsets at a frequency ratio below 5:1 were removed. CDR3 nucleotide sequences shared between donor and recipient were removed because the origin of such sequences could not be assigned. To be classed as alloreactive, a clone needed at least 2-fold expansion over unstimulated cells and a minimum CFSE-low frequency of 0.002% (template counts) or 0.001% (read counts). Clones were considered mappable if detected in sequenced pre-transplant spleen, lymph node, or MLR CFSE-low populations of the donor or recipient. The cumulative frequency of alloreactive clones was calculated as a percentage of all sequences, weighted by copy number. Here the immuneACCESS table is served through TCRdb, limited to in-frame sequences with V and J called. Missing clones are a known gap in these copies; in checked studies unresolved V genes cover under half, and the rest lacks a known reason. V and J calls and clone size are those listed in that table; D and trimming were worked out from the DNA. This sample gives some 83,000 clones in total; 91% of them show up just once. The ten largest clones capture approximately 0.1% of the sample.

V is trimmed back by 3 bases and J by 2 bases, and the junction contains 5 bases that no gene match accounts for. The CDR3 covers 16 residues, taking in both the cysteine and the phenylalanine. The kept DNA is CDR3 alone, 48 bases in frame from the first base. CDR1 and CDR2 were assigned from the germline V gene (reference sequence) as LNHDA and SQIVND. Recombination joined TRBV19 with TRBJ2-5; TRBD2 fits 11 bases in the junction. This specimen was unstimulated CD4+ T cells sorted from spleen or lymph node cells, taken before intestinal transplant. The receptor comes from a human donor who received an intestinal transplant. The CDR3 is CASSMTSGAPQETQYF. The bases are TGTGCCAGTAGTATGACTAGCGGGGCCCCACAAGAGACCCAGTACTTC.